These T cell receptor beta chains were read from a single sample in a study of regulatory T cells. The protocol was immunoSEQ multiplex PCR, while the TCRdb copy is restricted to in-frame clones and leaves out a portion. The table includes 30,000 to 40,000 clones, about 93% detected once. Sequencing input: conventional CD4+ T cells sorted from blood. The source is a child under 10 years old with CD3G deficiency. Each CDR3 is given with its conserved first and last residue. Fields, in order: D gene, clone size, CDR3 length, V gene, J gene, CDR3 DNA, CDR3 protein. The D gene is left open where the match is weak. Clone size appears in some rows only: once, few, many, or a class for an expanded clone.

-	-	12	TRBV28	TRBJ2-1	TGTGCCAGCAGTTCAACTCGGATGGGGCAGTTCTTC	CASSSTRMGQFF
-	few	14	TRBV7-9	TRBJ2-7	TGTGCCAGCAGCTTCGGACAGAGGCCGGACGAGCAGTACTTC	CASSFGQRPDEQYF
-	-	14	TRBV28	TRBJ2-7	TGTGCCAGCAGTTTGATCGACAGACTCTACGAGCAGTACTTC	CASSLIDRLYEQYF
TRBD1	-	17	TRBV7-8	TRBJ2-2	TGTGCCAGCAGCTTACGCCGACAGGGGGTGGGCACCGGGGAGCTGTTTTTT	CASSLRRQGVGTGELFF
-	-	13	TRBV19	TRBJ1-5	TGTGCCAGTCGAGGACCTGGTGATCAGCCCCAGCATTTT	CASRGPGDQPQHF
-	-	17	TRBV28	TRBJ2-1	TGTGCCAGCAGTCCCCGAAGGGGGAGGTCCCTCTACAATGAGCAGTTCTTC	CASSPRRGRSLYNEQFF
TRBD1	-	14	TRBV28	TRBJ1-2	TGTGCCAGCACTAAGGCCACAGGGGATAATGGCTACACCTTC	CASTKATGDNGYTF
-	-	12	TRBV6-1	TRBJ2-7	TGTGCCAGCAGACGAGGGGAAGGCGAGCAGTACTTC	CASRRGEGEQYF
-	-	12	TRBV6-1	TRBJ1-1	TGTGCCAGCAGTCAGGGAGAGACTGAAGCTTTCTTT	CASSQGETEAFF
-	once	11	TRBV28	TRBJ2-5	TGTGCCAGCAGTTTCTTGCAGACCCAGTACTTC	CASSFLQTQYF
TRBD1	-	14	TRBV28	TRBJ2-7	TGTGCCACCCGTCGGGCAGGGGGAAGATACGAGCAGTACTTC	CATRRAGGRYEQYF
-	-	14	TRBV7-9	TRBJ2-3	TGTGCCAGCAGCTTGGGGGGACGATCAGATACGCAGTATTTT	CASSLGGRSDTQYF
-	-	14	TRBV7-9	TRBJ2-2	TGTGCCAGCAGCGTACAGGGTTCCACCGGGGAGCTGTTTTTT	CASSVQGSTGELFF
TRBD2	-	15	TRBV6-1	TRBJ2-2	TGTGCCAGCAGGGTCGAGGGACTAGTAGCCGGGGAGCTGTTTTTT	CASRVEGLVAGELFF
-	-	12	TRBV6-1	TRBJ1-1	TGTGCCAGCAGTGTAGTAGACACTGAAGCTTTCTTT	CASSVVDTEAFF
-	-	13	TRBV7-9	TRBJ1-2	TGTGCCAGCAGCTTAAACAGCTTGGGAGGCTACACCTTC	CASSLNSLGGYTF
-	-	12	TRBV28	TRBJ1-5	TGTGCCAGCAGTTTATTATATCAGCCCCAGCATTTT	CASSLLYQPQHF
TRBD1	-	13	TRBV7-8	TRBJ1-1	TGTGCCAGCAGCTTATACCGGGACAGTGAAGCTTTCTTT	CASSLYRDSEAFF
-	-	13	TRBV10-3	TRBJ1-1	TGTGCCATCAGTGCCACCCAACAGGGTGTGGCTTTCTTT	CAISATQQGVAFF
-	-	13	TRBV7-9	TRBJ2-5	TGTGCCAGCAGCCCCGGGGCTCGGAAGACCCAGTACTTC	CASSPGARKTQYF
-	once	13	TRBV7-8	TRBJ2-7	TGTGCCAGCGGCTACGCGCGAGGGGGCGAGCAGTACTTC	CASGYARGGEQYF
-	few	13	TRBV11-2	TRBJ2-7	TGTGCCAGCAGCCTCCGGTGGGGTAACGAGCAGTACTTC	CASSLRWGNEQYF
TRBD1	-	15	TRBV28	TRBJ1-1	TGTGCCAGCAGCCGACCAGGGGGCGGGAACACTGAAGCTTTCTTT	CASSRPGGGNTEAFF
-	-	15	TRBV18	TRBJ2-2	TGTGCCAGCTCACCGGACGAACGGAACACCGGGGAGCTGTTTTTT	CASSPDERNTGELFF
TRBD2	-	16	TRBV11-2	TRBJ2-5	TGTGCCAGCAGCCTACTTACAGCGGGAGGGTGGGAGACCCAGTACTTC	CASSLLTAGGWETQYF
TRBD2	few	15	TRBV5-1	TRBJ2-7	TGCGCCAGCAGCCCTGGGAGCGGGAGGGTCCACGAGCAGTACTTC	CASSPGSGRVHEQYF
TRBD1	once	15	TRBV6-1	TRBJ2-7	TGTGCCAGCAGCCTGACTGACAGGGGTTCCTACGAGCAGTACTTC	CASSLTDRGSYEQYF
-	-	15	TRBV28	TRBJ2-3	TGTGCCAGCAGTTTAAAGGGCTTAGGGGCAGATACGCAGTATTTT	CASSLKGLGADTQYF
TRBD2	-	15	TRBV6-1	TRBJ2-1	TGTGCCAGCATGCCGGGACTAGGTCCTTACAATGAGCAGTTCTTC	CASMPGLGPYNEQFF
-	-	14	TRBV28	TRBJ1-3	TGTGCCAGCAGTTTATATGGGACAGGAAACACCATATATTTT	CASSLYGTGNTIYF
TRBD1	-	16	TRBV6-6	TRBJ1-4	TGTGCCAGCAGTTACGATGTGGGACAGGGAACTCGAAAACTGTTTTTT	CASSYDVGQGTRKLFF
-	-	16	TRBV7-8	TRBJ2-1	TGTGCCAGCAGCTTATTCCAGCGGAGCTCCTACAATGAGCAGTTCTTC	CASSLFQRSSYNEQFF
-	-	15	TRBV6-6	TRBJ2-2	TGTGCCAGCAGTTACTCGAGCAGTCGGGTGGGGGAGCTGTTTTTT	CASSYSSSRVGELFF
TRBD2	-	16	TRBV5-1	TRBJ2-3	TGCGCCAGCAGCTTAACTAGCGGGAGTAGAACAGATACGCAGTATTTT	CASSLTSGSRTDTQYF
-	few	13	TRBV11-2	TRBJ1-2	TGTGCCAGCAGCTCCCCCCGGAGGAACGGCTACACCTTC	CASSSPRRNGYTF
TRBD2	-	16	TRBV7-2	TRBJ2-1	TGTGCCAGCAGCTCCGAAAGGAGCCTAGCGGGAGCTGAGCAGTTCTTC	CASSSERSLAGAEQFF
-	-	12	TRBV18	TRBJ1-1	TGTGCCAGCTCACCCCGACATGCTGAAGCTTTCTTT	CASSPRHAEAFF
-	-	14	TRBV11-2	TRBJ2-7	TGTGCCAGCAGCTTTCAGGGAGGTACCTACGAGCAGTACTTC	CASSFQGGTYEQYF
-	-	16	TRBV7-8	TRBJ2-2	TGTGCCAGCAGCCTCTACAGGGTCGCGAACACCGGGGAGCTGTTTTTT	CASSLYRVANTGELFF
-	-	12	TRBV28	TRBJ2-7	TGTGCCAGCAGTGGGTCCTTTTACGAGCAGTACTTC	CASSGSFYEQYF
-	-	15	TRBV2	TRBJ2-5	TGTGCCAGCAGTCTCCGGGACGGAATCCAAGAGACCCAGTACTTC	CASSLRDGIQETQYF
-	-	15	TRBV5-1	TRBJ2-7	TGCGCCAGCAGCTTGGGGGGAGCGGCCTCCTACGAGCAGTACTTC	CASSLGGAASYEQYF
TRBD2	few	12	TRBV6-5	TRBJ2-3	TGTGCCAGCAGTGGGACTAGCGGGATGCAGTATTTT	CASSGTSGMQYF
-	-	14	TRBV6-1	TRBJ1-5	TGTGCCAGCAGCCCTCGGGGGGGCAATCAGCCCCAGCATTTT	CASSPRGGNQPQHF
-	-	15	TRBV28	TRBJ1-5	TGTGCCAGCAGTTTTTTAGGTAATAAGGTACAGCCCCAGCATTTT	CASSFLGNKVQPQHF
-	once	16	TRBV7-8	TRBJ2-7	TGTGCCAGCAGCTACTACACAGGGAAGGGCTCCTACGAGCAGTACTTC	CASSYYTGKGSYEQYF
-	-	13	TRBV7-8	TRBJ1-1	TGTGCCAGCAGCTCCCAGGGGAACACTGAAGCTTTCTTT	CASSSQGNTEAFF
-	-	15	TRBV5-1	TRBJ2-2	TGCGCCAGCAGCGTGGGCCCAGAGGGCACCGGGGAGCTGTTTTTT	CASSVGPEGTGELFF
-	few	14	TRBV6-1	TRBJ1-2	TGTGCCACCTGGGGCCTCATTACATCCTATGGCTACACCTTC	CATWGLITSYGYTF
-	-	14	TRBV28	TRBJ2-7	TGTGCCAGCAGTTTTTGGTGGGGCGGCGACGAGCAGTACTTC	CASSFWWGGDEQYF
-	-	15	TRBV6-1	TRBJ2-1	TGTGCCAGCAGTGAAGGGGATAGAATGAGCAATGAGCAGTTCTTC	CASSEGDRMSNEQFF
TRBD1	-	14	TRBV28	TRBJ1-1	TGTGCCAGCAGCCTACAGGGGACGAACACTGAAGCTTTCTTT	CASSLQGTNTEAFF
-	-	11	TRBV20-1	TRBJ2-3	TGCAGTGCTAGCCAAGCCCTTACGCAGTATTTT	CSASQALTQYF